This T cell receptor beta chain is from a study of radiation and T cells in renal cell carcinoma. The wider study: Nephrectomy followed 15 Gy stereotactic body radiation by 4 weeks.

Noted time point: blood 2 weeks post-SBRT. Treatment specified: 15 Gy SBRT to primary tumor, nephrectomy 4 weeks later. Serial blood draws occurred at baseline and 2 and 4 weeks post-SBRT. The tumor was a clear cell renal cell carcinoma. Points from the study as a whole: No pretreatment tumor biopsies were available for baseline clonotypes.

With respect to this clone: Its antigen is not known.

The protocol was immunoSEQ multiplex PCR, while the TCRdb copy is restricted to in-frame clones and leaves out a portion. Seen here are approximately 120,000 clones, over 75% observed once, and the top ten hold about 5.3%. The V and J ends lost 4 bases and 14 bases respectively, with 16 bases between them. Germline assignment: CDR1 SGHRS and CDR2 YFSETQ. CDR3 length: 13 residues. The V and J genes are TRBV5-1 and TRBJ1-6; no firm D call. The TCR comes from a man aged 50-59 years with renal cell carcinoma. The sample in question was blood, obtained from a patient whose treatment included radiotherapy and nephrectomy. The CDR3 loop is CASSTLDRAALHF. The CDR3 coding sequence is TGCGCCAGCAGCACGCTAGACCGGGCGGCCCTCCACTTT.